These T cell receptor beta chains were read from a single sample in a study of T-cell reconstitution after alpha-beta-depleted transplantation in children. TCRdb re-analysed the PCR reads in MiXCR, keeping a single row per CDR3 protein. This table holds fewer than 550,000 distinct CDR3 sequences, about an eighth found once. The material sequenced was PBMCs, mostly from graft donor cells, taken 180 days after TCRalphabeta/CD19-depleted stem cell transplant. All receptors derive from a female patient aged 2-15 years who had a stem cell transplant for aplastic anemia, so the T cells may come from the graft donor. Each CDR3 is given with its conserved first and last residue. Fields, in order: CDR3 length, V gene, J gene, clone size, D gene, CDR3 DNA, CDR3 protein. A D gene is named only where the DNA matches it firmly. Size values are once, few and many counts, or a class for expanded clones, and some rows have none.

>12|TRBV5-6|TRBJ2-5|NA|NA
TGTGCCAGCAGCTTGCCGGGACAGACCCAGTACTTC
CASSLPGQTQYF
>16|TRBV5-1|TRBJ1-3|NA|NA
TGCGCCAGCAGCTTGGACGGACAGACTATTGGAAACACCATATATTTT
CASSLDGQTIGNTIYF
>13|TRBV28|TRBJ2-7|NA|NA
TGTGCCAGCAATAGGCTAAGCTCCTACGAGCAGTACTTC
CASNRLSSYEQYF
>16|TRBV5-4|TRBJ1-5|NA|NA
TGTGCCATCAGCTTGGTCGGCAGCTATAGCAATCAGCCCCAGCATTTT
CAISLVGSYSNQPQHF
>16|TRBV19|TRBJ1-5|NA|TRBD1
TGTGCCAGTAGTAGATATGGACAGGGGAGCAATCAGCCCCAGCATTTT
CASSRYGQGSNQPQHF
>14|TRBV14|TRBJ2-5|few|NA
TGTGCCAGCAGCCAAGTCGGCCTAGAAGAGACCCAGTACTTC
CASSQVGLEETQYF
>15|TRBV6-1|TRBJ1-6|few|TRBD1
TGTGCCAGCAGGCTGACAGGGGCGTATGGTTCACCCCTCCACTTT
CASRLTGAYGSPLHF
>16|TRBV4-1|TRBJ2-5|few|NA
TGCGCCAGCAGCCACCAGGGGGGGGGTGATACGGAGACCCAGTACTTC
CASSHQGGGDTETQYF
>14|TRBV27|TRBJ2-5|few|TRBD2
TGTGCCAGCAGACGGACTAGTGGGCAAGAGACCCAGTACTTC
CASRRTSGQETQYF
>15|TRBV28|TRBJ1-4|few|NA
TGTGCCAGCAGGCGTGACGGGGCAACTAATGAAAAACTGTTTTTT
CASRRDGATNEKLFF
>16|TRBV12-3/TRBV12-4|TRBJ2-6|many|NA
TGTGCCAGCAGTTTATCGGGCTCCTCTGGGGCCAACGTCCTGACTTTC
CASSLSGSSGANVLTF
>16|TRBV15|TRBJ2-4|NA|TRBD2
TGTGCCACCAGCAGAGCGACTAGCGGGATAAAAAACATTCAGTACTTC
CATSRATSGIKNIQYF
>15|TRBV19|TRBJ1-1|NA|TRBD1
TGTGCCAGTAGTATGCAAGGGACAGGGGGCACTGAAGCTTTCTTT
CASSMQGTGGTEAFF
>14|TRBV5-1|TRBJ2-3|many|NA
TGTGCCAGCAGTTTAGGACAGACCACAGATACGCAGTATTTT
CASSLGQTTDTQYF
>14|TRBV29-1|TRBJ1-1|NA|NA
TGCAGCGTTGAGGGGGACACCCTGAACACTGAAGCTTTCTTT
CSVEGDTLNTEAFF
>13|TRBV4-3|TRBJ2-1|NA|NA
TGCGCCAGCAGCCCGAGTGCGCGCGATGAGCAGTTCTTC
CASSPSARDEQFF
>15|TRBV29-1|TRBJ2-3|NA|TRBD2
TGCAGCGTCATCAGACTAGCGGGAGGCACAGATACGCAGTATTTT
CSVIRLAGGTDTQYF
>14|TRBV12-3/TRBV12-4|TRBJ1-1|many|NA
TGTGCCAGCACCTTCATGATGGGGAACACTGAAGCTTTCTTT
CASTFMMGNTEAFF
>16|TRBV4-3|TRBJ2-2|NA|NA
TGCGCCAGCAGCCAAGAGAGAGTTACCACCACCGGGGAGCTGTTTTTT
CASSQERVTTTGELFF
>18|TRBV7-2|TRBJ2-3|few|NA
TGTGCCAGCAGCTCACCGCCTCCCGGGACGACTAGCACAGATACGCAGTATTTT
CASSSPPPGTTSTDTQYF